What follows are 7 T cell receptor beta chains derived from one specimen sequenced in a study of cytomegalovirus exposure and HLA in healthy donors. Primers for the PCR totalled 60 Vbeta and 13 Jbeta. Clones were read by immunoSEQ multiplex PCR, and TCRdb kept only the in-frame ones, dropping some. The profile covers some 140,000 clones, with roughly 79% appearing a single time and approximately 1% taken by the ten largest. The source material was PBMCs. The receptors derive from a young man in good health and CMV-seronegative.

V usage is TRBV30 and J usage is TRBJ1-5; D gene uncertain. CDR3 length: 14 amino acids. Germline lookup yields CDR1 GTSNPN and CDR2 SVGIG (reference sequence). Trimming stripped 1 base from V and 0 bases from J, with 7 bases between. CDR3 nucleotide sequence: TGTGCCTGGAGTGGAGTTAATAGCAATCAGCCCCAGCATTTT. It translates to CAWSGVNSNQPQHF.

The V call is TRBV29-1, the J call TRBJ2-7; TRBD1 aligns across 10 bases. The CDR3 contains 15 residues. Trimming removed 2 bases from V and 6 bases from J; junction bases left unmatched: 10. In germline, CDR1 is SQVTM, CDR2 ANQGSEA. For the CDR3, the DNA is TGCAGCGTTGAATTACCGGGACAGGGGTTCGGCGAGCAGTACTTC. This codes for CSVELPGQGFGEQYF.

The J gene is TRBJ2-5, the V gene TRBV4-3; the D gene is possibly TRBD1 (6 bases). With the DNA end fitting TRBJ2-7 better, the J assignment may be wrong. CDR3 length: 16 residues. Germline CDR1 and CDR2: LGHNA and YSLEER. The CDR3 region is CASSQDSRDTSYEQYF. The CDR3 coding sequence is TGCGCCAGCAGCCAAGATTCGAGGGACACGTCCTACGAGCAGTACTTC.

This clone has a single count. A junction end diverges from the germline sequence, so it may reflect a read error. V is TRBV7-7 and J is TRBJ2-7; 10 nucleotides match TRBD1. The CDR3 length is 14 residues. Germline lookup yields CDR1 SSHAT and CDR2 FNYEAQ (reference sequence). CDR3 nucleotide sequence: TGTGCTAGCAGTCCAAGGACAGGGGGATACGAGCAGTACTTC. Protein: CASSPRTGGYEQYF. Based on the CDR3 plus reference TRBV7-7 and TRBJ2-7, the full variable domain is GAGVSQSPRYKVTKRGQDVTLRCDPISSHATLYWYQQALGQGPEFLTYFNYEAQPDKSGLPSDRFSAERPEGSISTLTIQRTEQRDSAMYRCASSPRTGGYEQYFGPGTRLTVT.

The CDR3 nucleotides read TGCGCCAGCAACCGGCAGGGGGCAGGTGAAGCTTTCTTT. This codes for CASNRQGAGEAFF. The gene calls are TRBV4-1 and TRBJ1-1, with 8 bases that match TRBD1. The trim removed 7 bases at V and 7 bases at J, leaving 8 bases unmatched. Germline CDR1 and CDR2: MGHRA and YSYEKL. The CDR3 contains 13 residues.

J is TRBJ1-2 and V is TRBV7-8, with D possibly TRBD1 on 6 matching bases. Trimming took off 0 bases at V and 4 bases at J, with 6 bases between the two ends. This CDR3 spans 13 amino acids. Germline V lookup: CDR1 SGHVS, CDR2 FQNEAQ. CDR3 bases: TGTGCCAGCAGCTTAGCGGGGGCCTATGGCTACACCTTC. This sequence encodes CASSLAGAYGYTF. Complete variable domain (other parts from reference TRBV7-8 and TRBJ1-2): GAGVSQSPRYKVAKRGQDVALRCDPISGHVSLFWYQQALGQGPEFLTYFQNEAQLDKSGLPSDRFFAERPEGSVSTLKIQRTQQEDSAVYLCASSLAGAYGYTFGSGTRLTVV.

This chain connects TRBV5-1 to TRBJ2-7, with a weak D call TRBD1 (6 bases). Germline CDR1 and CDR2: SGHRS and YFSETQ. The CDR3 contains 13 residues. V was trimmed by 4 bases and J by 1 base, leaving 9 bases between them. The CDR3 bases are TGCGCCAGCAGCCCTGGACAGTCCTACGAGCAGTACTTC. It encodes CASSPGQSYEQYF. The whole variable domain, filled in from reference TRBV5-1 and TRBJ2-7, reads KAGVTQTPRYLIKTRGQQVTLSCSPISGHRSVSWYQQTPGQGLQFLFEYFSETQRNKGNFPGRFSGRQFSNSRSEMNVSTLELGDSALYLCASSPGQSYEQYFGPGTRLTVT.